This T cell receptor beta chain is from a study of early T cells in non-severe SARS-CoV-2 infection. V gave up 0 bases and J gave up 2 bases, with 8 bases separating them. This CDR3 comprises 14 residues. Looked up from germline, CDR1 is SNHLY and CDR2 is FYNNEI. This clonotype was observed a few times. TCRdb used MiXCR to reprocess the 5' RACE reads, holding one entry per CDR3 protein. The sample consists of 65,000 to 75,000 distinct CDR3 sequences, roughly 13% of them appearing once. This TCR was recovered from an adult who was a healthcare worker with PCR-confirmed SARS-CoV-2 infection or an uninfected control (not recorded which). The chain carries TRBV2 and TRBJ2-7, with D tentatively TRBD1 (5 bases). The specimen was whole blood. The DNA for the CDR3 is TGTGCCAGCAGTGAAGCGCCAGGGACCTACGAGCAGTACTTC. The encoded protein is CASSEAPGTYEQYF.